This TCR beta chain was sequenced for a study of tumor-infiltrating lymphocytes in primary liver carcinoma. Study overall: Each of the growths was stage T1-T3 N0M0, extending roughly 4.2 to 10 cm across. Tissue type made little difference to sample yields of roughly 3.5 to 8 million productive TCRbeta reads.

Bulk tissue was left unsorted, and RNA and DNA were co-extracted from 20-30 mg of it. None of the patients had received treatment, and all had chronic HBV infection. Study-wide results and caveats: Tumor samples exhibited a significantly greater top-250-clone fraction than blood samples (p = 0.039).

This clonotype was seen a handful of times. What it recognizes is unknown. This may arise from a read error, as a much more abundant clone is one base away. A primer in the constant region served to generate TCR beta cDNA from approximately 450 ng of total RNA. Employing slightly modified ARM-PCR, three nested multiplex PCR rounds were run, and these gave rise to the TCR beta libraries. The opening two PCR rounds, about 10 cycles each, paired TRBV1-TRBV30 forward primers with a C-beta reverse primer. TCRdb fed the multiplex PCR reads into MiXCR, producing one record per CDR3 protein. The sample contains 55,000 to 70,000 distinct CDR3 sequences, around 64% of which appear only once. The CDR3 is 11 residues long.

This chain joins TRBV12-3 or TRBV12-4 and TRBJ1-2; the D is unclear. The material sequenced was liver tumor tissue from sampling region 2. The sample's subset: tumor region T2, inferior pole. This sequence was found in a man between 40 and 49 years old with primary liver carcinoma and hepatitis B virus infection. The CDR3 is CANSLHYGYTF. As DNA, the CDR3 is TGTGCCAACAGTTTACACTATGGCTACACCTTC.